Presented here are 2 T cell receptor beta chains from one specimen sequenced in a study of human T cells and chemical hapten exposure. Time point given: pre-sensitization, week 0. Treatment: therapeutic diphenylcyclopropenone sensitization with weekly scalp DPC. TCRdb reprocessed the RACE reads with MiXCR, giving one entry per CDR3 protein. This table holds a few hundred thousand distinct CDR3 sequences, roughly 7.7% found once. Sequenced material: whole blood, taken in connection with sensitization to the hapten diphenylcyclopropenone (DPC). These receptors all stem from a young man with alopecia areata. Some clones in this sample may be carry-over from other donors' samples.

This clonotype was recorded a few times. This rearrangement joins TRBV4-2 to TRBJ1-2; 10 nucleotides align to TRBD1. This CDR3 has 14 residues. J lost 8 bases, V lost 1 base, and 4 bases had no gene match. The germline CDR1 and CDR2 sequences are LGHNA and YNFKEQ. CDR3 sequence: CASSQAGQGSGYTF. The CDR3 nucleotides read TGTGCCAGCAGCCAAGCGGGACAGGGGTCAGGCTACACCTTC.

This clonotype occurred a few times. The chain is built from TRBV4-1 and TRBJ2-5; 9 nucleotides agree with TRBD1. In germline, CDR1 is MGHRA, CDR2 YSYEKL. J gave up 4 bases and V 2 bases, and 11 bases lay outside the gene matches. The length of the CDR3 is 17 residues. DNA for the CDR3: TGCGCCAGCAGCCAACCCGGGACAGGGAGGTTGGGAGAGACCCAGTACTTC. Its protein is CASSQPGTGRLGETQYF.